A single sample is the source of the 14 T cell receptor beta chains below, sequenced in a study of blood T cell repertoires in COVID-19. This table comes from immunoSEQ multiplex PCR, and its TCRdb copy is limited to in-frame clones, with some not included. Among some 180,000 clones listed, 80% were seen once. Material: PBMCs or T cells enriched from blood (not recorded which). The receptors shown here come from a man in his 60s who had been exposed to COVID-19.

DNA for the CDR3: TGTGCCAGCAGCTTAAGGACTCTCGGGGGGCCAAGTCCTACCGAGCAGTACTTC. This codes for CASSLRTLGGPSPTEQYF. The V and J genes are TRBV11-2 and TRBJ2-7, with TRBD2 as a possible D gene (7 bases). V was pared by 2 bases and J by 6 bases, with 26 bases between. Germline V CDR1 and CDR2: SGHAT, FQNNGV. CDR3 length equals 18 residues.

V gene TRBV6-5 combines with J gene TRBJ2-6, with D possibly TRBD1 on 5 matching bases. V shed 6 bases and J shed 9 bases, with 15 bases lying between them. This CDR3 is 14 amino acids long. Germline CDR1 and CDR2: MNHEY and SVGAGI. CDR3 protein: CASSQTVLGNVLTF. CDR3 nucleotide sequence: TGTGCCAGCAGCCAGACAGTATTAGGCAACGTCCTGACTTTC.

The chain is built from TRBV7-9 and TRBJ1-5; 10 nucleotides align to TRBD1. The ends lost 5 bases at V and 4 bases at J; junction bases unmatched: 2. From germline, CDR1 is SEHNR and CDR2 FQNEAQ (reference sequence). The CDR3 sequence is 14 residues long. The CDR3 sequence: CASSRQGANQPQHF. CDR3 sequence (DNA): TGTGCCAGCAGCCGACAGGGGGCGAATCAGCCCCAGCATTTT.

The chain combines TRBV7-2 with TRBJ2-2, with TRBD1 identical over 10 bases. CDR1 and CDR2 (germline): SGHTA, FQGNSA. The CDR3 is 19 amino acids. Trimming took 5 bases from V and 0 from J; bases not matched to a gene: 12. As DNA, the CDR3 is TGTGCCAGCAGCGCCGGGACAGGGGTTCGGTTGGCGAACACCGGGGAGCTGTTTTTT. Translation: CASSAGTGVRLANTGELFF.

The V call is TRBV5-1, the J call TRBJ2-7; 12 nucleotides align to TRBD2. CDR3 length: 15 amino acids. Trimming removed 7 bases from V and 3 bases from J; junction bases left unmatched: 8. Germline CDR1 reads SGHRS; CDR2 reads YFSETQ. In DNA form, the CDR3 reads TGCGCCAGCCATCTTGGACTAGCGGGAATCTACGAGCAGTACTTC. As protein: CASHLGLAGIYEQYF. Using reference TRBV5-1 and TRBJ2-7 for the parts outside the CDR3, the full variable domain is KAGVTQTPRYLIKTRGQQVTLSCSPISGHRSVSWYQQTPGQGLQFLFEYFSETQRNKGNFPGRFSGRQFSNSRSEMNVSTLELGDSALYLCASHLGLAGIYEQYFGPGTRLTVT.

The rearrangement joins TRBV7-9 to TRBJ1-2; D possibly corresponds to TRBD1 (5 bases). The germline CDR1 and CDR2 sequences are SEHNR and FQNEAQ (reference sequence). The CDR3 covers 13 residues. Trimming left V 0 bases short and J 9 bases short, with 11 bases between. The CDR3 reads CASSLAGGLSYTF. DNA for the CDR3: TGTGCCAGCAGCTTAGCGGGGGGATTGAGCTACACCTTC.

V usage is TRBV7-6 and J usage is TRBJ2-3; perhaps TRBD2 as D (5 bases). CDR1 is SGHVS, CDR2 FNYEAQ, per germline. CDR3 length equals 11 residues. Trimming left V 7 bases short and J 6 bases short, with 8 bases between. The CDR3 region is CASTAGDTQYF. The DNA for the CDR3 is TGTGCCAGCACCGCGGGCGATACGCAGTATTTT.

This chain joins TRBV7-2 and TRBJ2-1, with TRBD2 matching over 9 bases. Germline V gives CDR1 SGHTA, CDR2 FQGNSA. V shed 0 bases, J shed 9 bases, and the junction held 6 bases outside the gene matches. The CDR3 covers 15 residues. The CDR3 region is CASSLASGSKGEQFF. In nucleotides, the CDR3 is TGTGCCAGCAGCTTAGCTAGCGGGAGTAAAGGTGAGCAGTTCTTC.

J is TRBJ1-2 and V is TRBV19, with TRBD1 matching over 9 bases. There are 14 residues in the CDR3. Germline V lookup: CDR1 LNHDA, CDR2 SQIVND (reference sequence). The V gene end was trimmed by 6 bases and the J gene end by 4 bases; junction bases not matched to a gene: 6. For the CDR3, the DNA is TGTGCCAGTAGCGAGGACAGGGGAATCTATGGCTACACCTTC. Its translation is CASSEDRGIYGYTF.

The rearrangement uses TRBV5-6 and TRBJ2-1, with no clear D. The germline gives CDR1 SGHDT, CDR2 YYEEEE. The CDR3 covers 14 residues. Between the trimmed V and J ends, which lost 4 bases and 4 bases, there was a span of 12 bases. CDR3 sequence reads: CASSVAGFYNEQFF. As DNA, the CDR3 is TGTGCCAGCAGCGTAGCCGGGTTTTACAATGAGCAGTTCTTC.

This clone was found a few times. J is TRBJ1-1 and V is TRBV18; 8 bases line up with TRBD1. CDR3 length: 16 residues. CDR1 and CDR2 from the germline V gene are KGHSH and LQKENI. The trim removed 3 bases at V and 4 bases at J, leaving 10 bases unmatched. The CDR3 loop reads CASSPGTQGAITEAFF. CDR3 DNA: TGTGCCAGCTCACCCGGGACTCAGGGGGCTATCACTGAAGCTTTCTTT.

The chain employs TRBV19 and TRBJ1-1, with D unresolved. CDR3 length: 11 residues. Germline-derived CDR1 and CDR2 are LNHDA and SQIVND (reference sequence). Trimming cost V 5 bases and J 1 base, with 2 bases left between them. CDR3 loop: CASSQNTEAFF. CDR3 DNA: TGTGCCAGTAGTCAGAACACTGAAGCTTTCTTT. The full variable domain, rest sourced from reference TRBV19 and TRBJ1-1, is DGGITQSPKYLFRKEGQNVTLSCEQNLNHDAMYWYRQDPGQGLRLIYYSQIVNDFQKGDIAEGYSVSREKKESFPLTVTSAQKNPTAFYLCASSQNTEAFFGQGTRLTVV.

CDR3 in DNA: TGTGCCAGCAGCGTGGACAGGGCAGAGACCCAGTACTTC. Translating it yields CASSVDRAETQYF. V gene TRBV5-4 combines with J gene TRBJ2-5; 8 bases line up with TRBD1. CDR1 and CDR2 from the germline V gene are SGHNT and YYREEE (reference sequence). Trimming took 4 bases from V and 4 from J; bases not matched to a gene: 3. This CDR3 contains 13 residues.

The genes are TRBV6-5 and TRBJ2-7; D perhaps matches TRBD1 (6 bases). V gave up 5 bases and J gave up 7 bases, with 21 bases separating them. Germline-derived CDR1 and CDR2 are MNHEY and SVGAGI. The CDR3 extends over 15 amino acids. As DNA, the CDR3 is TGTGCCAGCAGTAAGACAGGTCTAGGGGTAGGTGAGCAGTACTTC. Its translation is CASSKTGLGVGEQYF.